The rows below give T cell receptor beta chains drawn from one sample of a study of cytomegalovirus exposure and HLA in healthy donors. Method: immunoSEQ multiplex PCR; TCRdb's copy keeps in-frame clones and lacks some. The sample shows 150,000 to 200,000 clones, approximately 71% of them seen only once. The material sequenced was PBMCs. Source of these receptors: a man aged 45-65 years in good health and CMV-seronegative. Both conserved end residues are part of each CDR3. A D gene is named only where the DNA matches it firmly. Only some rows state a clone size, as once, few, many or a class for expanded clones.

CASSLYQGEEKLFF | TGTGCCAGCAGCTTATATCAGGGGGAGGAAAAACTGTTTTTT | TRBJ1-4 | - | TRBD1 | TRBV7-6
CASSLSAGTWIAEQYF | TGTGCCAGCAGCTTGTCGGCCGGGACATGGATCGCCGAGCAGTACTTC | TRBJ2-7 | - | - | TRBV5-6
CASSYSQGPQRYGYTF | TGTGCCAGCAGTTACTCCCAGGGTCCACAAAGATATGGCTACACCTTC | TRBJ1-2 | - | - | TRBV6-5
CASSLSRLRTAEEQYF | TGCGCCAGCAGCTTGTCACGGTTACGGACAGCGGAGGAGCAGTACTTC | TRBJ2-5 | - | - | TRBV5-1
CASSLVEGRRDSPLHF | TGTGCCAGCAGCTTAGTTGAGGGAAGGAGAGACTCACCCCTCCACTTT | TRBJ1-6 | - | - | TRBV7-9
CASSLWTGESTEAFF | TGTGCCAGCAGTTTATGGACAGGGGAGAGCACTGAAGCTTTCTTT | TRBJ1-1 | - | TRBD1 | TRBV28
CASKTGGTEAFF | TGCGCCAGTAAAACGGGGGGCACTGAAGCTTTCTTT | TRBJ1-1 | few | - | TRBV5-1
CASSGGTDQETQYF | TGTGCCAGCAGCGGAGGGACAGACCAAGAGACCCAGTACTTC | TRBJ2-5 | once | - | TRBV4-2
CASSPSRGDTQYF | TGTGCCAGCAGCCCGAGCCGGGGGGACACGCAGTATTTT | TRBJ2-3 | - | TRBD2 | TRBV5-4
CASSGGLSSTDTQYF | TGTGCCAGCAGCGGCGGACTATCCAGCACAGATACGCAGTATTTT | TRBJ2-3 | few | - | TRBV9
CATSRDISGPYGYTF | TGTGCCACCAGCAGAGACATTTCAGGGCCTTATGGCTACACCTTC | TRBJ1-2 | - | - | TRBV15
CASSRDRGRTDTQYF | TGTGCCAGCAGTAGGGACAGGGGGCGCACAGATACGCAGTATTTT | TRBJ2-3 | - | TRBD1 | TRBV6-5
CASSLAGTGGYTF | TGTGCCAGCAGCTTGGCCGGTACAGGGGGCTACACCTTC | TRBJ1-2 | - | - | TRBV5-6
CASSQTGTDTQYF | TGTGCCAGCAGCCAAACGGGGACAGATACGCAGTATTTT | TRBJ2-3 | - | - | TRBV5-4
CASSDSGQLYGYTF | TGTGCCAGCAGTGACTCGGGACAGCTCTATGGCTACACCTTC | TRBJ1-2 | - | TRBD1 | TRBV6-1
CASSEGDRRGNTIYF | TGTGCCAGCAGTGAAGGGGACAGAAGGGGAAACACCATATATTTT | TRBJ1-3 | - | TRBD1 | TRBV6-4
CASSQRGTSGARSTDTQYF | TGTGCCAGCTCACAACGAGGGACTAGCGGGGCCCGAAGCACAGATACGCAGTATTTT | TRBJ2-3 | - | TRBD2 | TRBV18
CASSQDRQVQGDTIYF | TGCGCCAGCAGCCAAGATCGGCAGGTGCAGGGGGACACCATATATTTT | TRBJ1-3 | - | TRBD1 | TRBV4-1
CASRLVVWRSPAPEQYF | TGTGCAAGTCGCTTAGTAGTGTGGAGGTCCCCCGCGCCCGAGCAGTACTTC | TRBJ2-7 | - | - | TRBV12-2
CASSPGTNSNQPQHF | TGTGCCAGCAGCCCCGGGACAAATAGCAATCAGCCCCAGCATTTT | TRBJ1-5 | - | - | TRBV5-4
CASSEEVGNYGYTF | TGTGCCAGCAGTGAAGAGGTCGGGAACTATGGCTACACCTTC | TRBJ1-2 | - | - | TRBV2
CASSLGQSLTYEQYF | TGTGCCAGCAGCTTAGGACAGAGCCTCACCTACGAGCAGTACTTC | TRBJ2-7 | - | - | TRBV7-6
CASSSTSGQNNYGYTF | TGTGCCAGCAGTTCCACATCGGGACAGAATAACTATGGCTACACCTTC | TRBJ1-2 | - | TRBD1 | TRBV7-2
CASSDEPLTWLAKNIQYF | TGTGCCAGCAGTGACGAACCATTAACATGGCTAGCCAAAAACATTCAGTACTTC | TRBJ2-4 | - | - | TRBV6-1
CASSQDSSVGTQYF | TGCGCCAGCAGCCAAGATAGTAGCGTTGGGACCCAGTACTTC | TRBJ2-5 | - | - | TRBV4-1
CASSLGSGGAGELFF | TGTGCCAGCAGCTTGGGTAGCGGGGGGGCCGGGGAGCTGTTTTTT | TRBJ2-2 | - | TRBD2 | TRBV7-6
CASSPDRGYGYTF | TGTGCCAGTAGTCCAGACAGGGGCTATGGCTACACCTTC | TRBJ1-2 | few | TRBD1 | TRBV19
CASSVGQRYNSPLHF | TGTGCCAGCAGTGTAGGACAGCGATATAATTCACCCCTCCACTTT | TRBJ1-6 | few | - | TRBV28
CASNGGGTGDGYTF | TGTGCCAGCAACGGAGGGGGGACAGGGGATGGCTACACCTTC | TRBJ1-2 | - | TRBD1 | TRBV6-1
CASRSTGVHGYTF | TGTGCCAGCAGGTCGACAGGGGTCCATGGCTACACCTTC | TRBJ1-2 | few | TRBD1 | TRBV7-9
CASSEGRGEKLFF | TGTGCCAGCAGTGAAGGCAGGGGTGAAAAACTGTTTTTT | TRBJ1-4 | - | - | TRBV6-1
CASSPLRDRGNEQFF | TGTGCCAGCAGCCCCCTACGGGACAGGGGGAATGAGCAGTTCTTC | TRBJ2-1 | - | TRBD1 | TRBV11-2
CASSSTGVASPLHF | TGTGCCAGCAGTTCGACAGGTGTCGCTTCACCCCTCCACTTT | TRBJ1-6 | - | - | TRBV28
CAISDRQGMNTEAFF | TGTGCCATCAGTGATAGACAGGGGATGAACACTGAAGCTTTCTTT | TRBJ1-1 | - | TRBD1 | TRBV10-3
CASSQLWTGGGTEAFF | TGCGCCAGCAGTCAACTTTGGACAGGGGGAGGCACTGAAGCTTTCTTT | TRBJ1-1 | few | TRBD1 | TRBV5-1
CASSPTGDRGHYEQYF | TGCGCCAGCAGCCCCACCGGGGACAGGGGTCACTACGAGCAGTACTTC | TRBJ2-7 | few | TRBD1 | TRBV4-1
CASSLMGDSYEKLFF | TGCGCCAGCAGCTTGATGGGCGATTCATATGAAAAACTGTTTTTT | TRBJ1-4 | - | - | TRBV5-1
CASSLGRGEQFF | TGCGCCAGCAGCTTGGGTAGAGGTGAGCAGTTCTTC | TRBJ2-1 | - | - | TRBV5-1
CASSPGQANYEQYF | TGTGCCAGCAGTCCGGGACAGGCGAACTACGAGCAGTACTTC | TRBJ2-7 | - | TRBD1 | TRBV2
CASSDRVIYNEQFF | TGTGCCAGCTCGGACAGGGTGATCTACAATGAGCAGTTCTTC | TRBJ2-1 | once | TRBD1 | TRBV18
CASSLGPGQFF | TGTGCCAGCAGTTTGGGCCCAGGCCAGTTCTTC | TRBJ2-1 | - | - | TRBV28
CASSLTENTEAFF | TGTGCCAGCAGCTTGACAGAGAACACTGAAGCTTTCTTT | TRBJ1-1 | - | - | TRBV5-5
CASRGRGGSNQPQHF | TGTGCCAGTAGGGGCCGGGGGGGGAGCAATCAGCCCCAGCATTTT | TRBJ1-5 | - | - | TRBV19
CASSSDRGKLAEAFF | TGTGCCAGCAGTTCAGATCGGGGGAAATTGGCTGAAGCTTTCTTT | TRBJ1-1 | - | - | TRBV27
CASSLDDRMNTEAFF | TGTGCCAGCAGCTTAGACGACAGAATGAACACTGAAGCTTTCTTT | TRBJ1-1 | - | - | TRBV11-1
CASSLGAGMKTQYF | TGTGCCAGCAGCTTAGGCGCGGGAATGAAGACCCAGTACTTC | TRBJ2-5 | - | - | TRBV7-9
CASSYGQDGNGYTF | TGTGCCAGCAGTTACGGGCAGGATGGAAATGGCTACACCTTC | TRBJ1-2 | few | - | TRBV6-5
CASSLVWGQSNSPLHF | TGCGCCAGCAGCTTGGTTTGGGGACAGAGTAATTCACCCCTCCACTTT | TRBJ1-6 | - | TRBD1 | TRBV5-1
CASSSVTPGQGANEQFF | TGCGCCAGCAGCTCCGTAACCCCGGGACAGGGGGCTAATGAGCAGTTCTTC | TRBJ2-1 | once | TRBD1 | TRBV5-1
CASSLTGQPGEKLFF | TGTGCCAGCAGCCTAACGGGACAGCCAGGTGAAAAACTGTTTTTT | TRBJ1-4 | - | TRBD1 | TRBV5-6
CASSSGTHNQPQHF | TGTGCCAGCAGTAGCGGGACACACAATCAGCCCCAGCATTTT | TRBJ1-5 | - | - | TRBV6-5
CATSRGGQGHQPQHF | TGTGCCACCAGCAGAGGGGGACAGGGGCATCAGCCCCAGCATTTT | TRBJ1-5 | - | TRBD1 | TRBV15
CASSLQGHMSYEQYF | TGTGCCAGCAGTCTACAGGGGCATATGTCCTACGAGCAGTACTTC | TRBJ2-7 | - | TRBD1 | TRBV6-5
CASSTSGGPSTDTQYF | TGTGCCAGTAGTACCAGCGGGGGGCCTAGCACAGATACGCAGTATTTT | TRBJ2-3 | - | TRBD2 | TRBV19